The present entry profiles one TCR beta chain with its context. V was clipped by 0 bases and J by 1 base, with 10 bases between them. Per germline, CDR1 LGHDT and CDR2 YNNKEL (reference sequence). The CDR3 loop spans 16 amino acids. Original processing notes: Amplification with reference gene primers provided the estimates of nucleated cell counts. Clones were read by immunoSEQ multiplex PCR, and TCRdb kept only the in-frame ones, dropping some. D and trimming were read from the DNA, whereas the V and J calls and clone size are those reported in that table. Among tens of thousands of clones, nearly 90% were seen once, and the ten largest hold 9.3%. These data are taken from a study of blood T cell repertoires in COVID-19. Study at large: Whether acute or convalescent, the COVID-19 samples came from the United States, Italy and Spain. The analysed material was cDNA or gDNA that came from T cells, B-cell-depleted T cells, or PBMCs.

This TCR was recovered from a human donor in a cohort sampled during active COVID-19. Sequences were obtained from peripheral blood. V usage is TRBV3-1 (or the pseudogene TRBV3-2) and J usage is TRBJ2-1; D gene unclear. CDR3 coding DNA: TGTGCCAGCAGCCAAGAATCCCCGGGTTCCTACAATGAGCAGTTCTTC. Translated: CASSQESPGSYNEQFF.